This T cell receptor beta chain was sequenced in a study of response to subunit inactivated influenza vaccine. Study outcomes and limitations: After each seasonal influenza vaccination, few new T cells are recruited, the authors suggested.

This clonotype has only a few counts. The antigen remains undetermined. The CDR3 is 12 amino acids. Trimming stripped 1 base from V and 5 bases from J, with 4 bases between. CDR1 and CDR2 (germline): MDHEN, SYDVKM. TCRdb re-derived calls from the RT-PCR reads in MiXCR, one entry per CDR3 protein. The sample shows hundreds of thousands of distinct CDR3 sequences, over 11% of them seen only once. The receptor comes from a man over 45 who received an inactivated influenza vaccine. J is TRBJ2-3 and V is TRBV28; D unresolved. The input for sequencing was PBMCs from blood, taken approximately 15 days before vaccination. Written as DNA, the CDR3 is TGTGCCAGCAGTTTATTGGTAGATACGCAGTATTTT. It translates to CASSLLVDTQYF.